This TCR beta chain is drawn from a study of PD-1 and CTLA-4 blockade in melanoma (dated by TCRdb to about 2021). In the study overall: The study compared how PD-1 blockade and CTLA-4 blockade affected the melanoma-reactive CD8 T cell response in patients with melanoma.

Trimming removed 5 bases from V and 11 bases from J; the gene matches leave 5 bases unexplained. Reading the germline V gene (reference sequence) gives CDR1 LNHDA and CDR2 SQIVND. Counted from cysteine to phenylalanine, this CDR3 has 11 amino acids. The retained sequence is limited to the CDR3, 33 bases, with the frame set at the first base. With regard to this clone: Its antigen target is currently unknown. One base away there is no much larger clone; base qualities are not given.

The method was the immunoSEQ multiplex PCR assay. TCRdb holds this immuneACCESS table with in-frame rearrangements only. Some clones are missing; in checked studies, unresolved V genes explain under half, and the rest has no known cause. The sample table records tens of thousands of clones; less than 95% of these occur just once. 6.5% to 9.5% of the sample is taken by the ten largest. Sequenced here: CD8+ T cells from peripheral blood, sampled from a patient given anti-PD-1 treatment. This sequence was found in a human donor with melanoma. The chain is made from TRBV19 and TRBJ1-1, with TRBD1 matching 7 junction bases. At the DNA level, the sequence is TGTGCCAGTAGTGCCACAGGGGAGGCTTTCTTT. This codes for CASSATGEAFF.